This T cell receptor beta chain is drawn from a study of T cell clonotyping in hematopoietic cell transplantation. Whole-study context: Cytoreduction preceded collection of pretransplant recipient samples. Study-wide results and caveats: Recipient TCR diversity dropped after transplant; expanded clonotypes rose from day 30 to 180. At the given depth, recipient repertoires were over 97% de novo clonotypes.

Profiled with immunoSEQ multiplex PCR; TCRdb holds only in-frame clones, not every one. The sample shows about 7,400 clones, 88% of them seen only once. Time point meaning: recipient sample about 28 days before transplant, after cytoreduction. Regarding this clone: Its antigen is unknown.

The sequences come from peripheral blood mononuclear cells, collected before stem cell transplant. This TCR was recovered from a man in his sixties with acute myeloid leukemia. Some clones in this sample may be carry-over from other donors' samples.

The CDR3 DNA follows: TGCGCCAGCAGCTCTGGAGTCCGGCAGGGCCAACTTGAGACCCAGTACTTC. Its protein product is CASSSGVRQGQLETQYF. This rearrangement joins TRBV5-1 to TRBJ2-5; D is perhaps TRBD1 (5 bases). V shed 3 bases and J shed 5 bases, with 23 bases lying between them. CDR3 length equals 17 residues. Looked up from germline, CDR1 is SGHRS and CDR2 is YFSETQ.